These 8 T cell receptor beta chains originate from one sample sequenced in a study of T cell changes during pregnancy in multiple sclerosis. TCRdb's table, derived via immunoSEQ multiplex PCR, lists solely in-frame clones and lacks some. The data show around 36,000 clones, roughly nine tenths seen once. Sample: CD8+ T cells from peripheral blood mononuclear cells, taken before pregnancy. The receptors come from a female donor with multiple sclerosis, enrolled in a pregnancy study.

This chain uses TRBV28 with TRBJ1-2, with D perhaps matching TRBD1 (5 bases). CDR3 length: 14 residues. V was clipped by 5 bases and J by 5 bases, with 15 bases between them. Germline CDR1 MDHEN, CDR2 SYDVKM. The CDR3 spells CASSLLGGAYGYTF. CDR3 nucleotide sequence: TGTGCCAGCAGTCTGCTCGGGGGAGCTTATGGCTACACCTTC.

J is TRBJ1-2 and V is TRBV6-5; no clear D. This CDR3 comprises 10 residues. Per the germline V gene, CDR1 is MNHEY and CDR2 is SVGAGI. V dropped 10 bases and J dropped 5 bases, with 8 bases sitting between them. CDR3 loop: CATRSYGYTF. Written as DNA, the CDR3 is TGTGCCACCCGGAGTTATGGCTACACCTTC.

This clone appeared once. This chain uses TRBV19 with TRBJ1-1, with 7 bases fitting TRBD1. Germline values: CDR1 LNHDA, CDR2 SQIVND (reference sequence). The CDR3 has 12 amino acids. The CDR3 DNA reads TGTGCTACAGGGGCTGGGAACACTGAAGCTTTCTTT. The encoded protein is CATGAGNTEAFF.

This clone was found once. The rearrangement joins TRBV4-1 to TRBJ1-5, with D unclear. The germline V gene encodes CDR1 MGHRA and CDR2 YSYEKL. The germline V and J ends were trimmed by 5 bases and 9 bases, with 17 bases remaining between them. The CDR3 contains 14 residues. CDR3 nucleotides: TGCGCCAGCAGCATAGAGGGAAACGGGCGGCCCCAGCATTTT. It yields the protein CASSIEGNGRPQHF.

J is TRBJ2-5 and V is TRBV15; D perhaps matches TRBD1 (5 bases). Per germline, CDR1 LNHNV and CDR2 YYDKDF (reference sequence). The CDR3 is 15 residues long. Trimming stripped 0 bases from V and 4 bases from J, with 12 bases between. The CDR3 is CATSRDQVQGETQYF. In DNA, the CDR3 is TGTGCCACCAGCAGAGATCAAGTGCAGGGAGAGACCCAGTACTTC. The whole variable domain, filled in from reference TRBV15 and TRBJ2-5, reads DAMVIQNPRYQVTQFGKPVTLSCSQTLNHNVMYWYQQKSSQAPKLLFHYYDKDFNNEADTPDNFQSRRPNTSFCFLDIRSPGLGDTAMYLCATSRDQVQGETQYFGPGTRLLVL.

The chain recombines TRBV5-4 with TRBJ2-2, with 8 bases that match TRBD1. CDR3 length: 13 amino acids. Germline V gives CDR1 SGHNT, CDR2 YYREEE (reference sequence). V lost 7 bases and J lost 5; bases outside the gene matches: 4. The CDR3 bases are TGTGCCAGCCTCCAGGGGGCGACCGGGGAGCTGTTTTTT. This encodes CASLQGATGELFF.

This clone was observed once. The rearrangement links TRBV7-9 to TRBJ2-1; D is unresolved. There are 12 residues in the CDR3. Germline V lookup: CDR1 SEHNR, CDR2 FQNEAQ (reference sequence). Between the trimmed V and J ends, which lost 0 bases and 10 bases, there was a span of 7 bases. DNA for the CDR3: TGTGCCAGCAGCTTAGCGCCGCAGGAGCAGTTCTTC. It translates to CASSLAPQEQFF.

The chain couples TRBV28 to TRBJ2-7, with TRBD2 as a possible D gene (5 bases). CDR3 size: 17 residues. Per germline, CDR1 MDHEN and CDR2 SYDVKM. The germline V and J ends were trimmed by 2 bases and 0 bases, with 17 bases remaining between them. The CDR3 region has the DNA TGTGCCAGCAGTTTACAGTTAGCGCCCATGAGCTCCTACGAGCAGTACTTC. It specifies CASSLQLAPMSSYEQYF.